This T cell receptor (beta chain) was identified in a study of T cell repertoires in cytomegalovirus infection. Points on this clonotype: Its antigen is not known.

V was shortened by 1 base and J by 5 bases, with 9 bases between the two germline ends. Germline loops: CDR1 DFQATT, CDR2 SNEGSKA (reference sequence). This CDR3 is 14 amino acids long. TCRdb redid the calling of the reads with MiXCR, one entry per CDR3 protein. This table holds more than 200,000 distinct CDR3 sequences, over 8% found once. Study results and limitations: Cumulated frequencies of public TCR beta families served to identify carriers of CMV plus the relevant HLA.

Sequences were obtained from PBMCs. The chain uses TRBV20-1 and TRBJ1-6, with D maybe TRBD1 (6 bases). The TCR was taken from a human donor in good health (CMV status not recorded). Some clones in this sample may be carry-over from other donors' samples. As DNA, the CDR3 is TGCAGTGCTAGAGGGACAGAAAATAATTCACCCCTCCACTTT. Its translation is CSARGTENNSPLHF.